A selection of T cell receptor beta chains follows, all from one sample in a study of T cells in localized non-small cell lung cancer. Using immunoSEQ multiplex PCR, the repertoire was profiled, and TCRdb retains in-frame clones only, with some absent. The data show under 4,000 clones, with about a quarter seen just once and about 14% held by the top ten. The specimen was lung tumor tissue, collected before any cancer treatment. Receptor source: a male donor aged 60 or over with stage I lung adenocarcinoma. Each CDR3 is given with its conserved first and last residue. The order of the fields is D gene, J gene, clone size, V gene, CDR3 protein, CDR3 DNA. The D gene is left open where the match is weak. Where a row states a size, it is once, few, many or the class of an expanded clone; other rows omit it.

>NA|TRBJ2-7|NA|TRBV30
CAWSISGGSNYEQYF
TGTGCCTGGAGTATCTCTGGCGGGTCAAACTACGAGCAGTACTTC
>NA|TRBJ2-1|NA|TRBV6-8
CAISRTTDEQFF
TGTGCCATCAGTCGAACCACAGATGAGCAGTTCTTC
>NA|TRBJ1-2|NA|TRBV5-1
CASSLRGIDYGYTF
TGCGCCAGCAGCTTGCGGGGGATAGACTATGGCTACACCTTC
>NA|TRBJ1-2|NA|TRBV18
CASSPSRVPNYGYTF
TGTGCCAGCTCACCAAGCAGGGTGCCTAACTATGGCTACACCTTC
>TRBD1|TRBJ2-7|few|TRBV10-3
CASATPGQALYEQYF
TGTGCCAGCGCAACCCCGGGACAGGCACTTTACGAGCAGTACTTC
>TRBD2|TRBJ2-1|few|TRBV6-8
CASSYEEWGGNEQFF
TGTGCCAGCAGTTACGAAGAGTGGGGGGGCAATGAGCAGTTCTTC
>TRBD1|TRBJ1-2|NA|TRBV6-1
CASSEATGGLGSYGYTF
TGTGCCAGCAGTGAAGCGACAGGGGGCCTTGGGAGCTATGGCTACACCTTC
>TRBD2|TRBJ2-3|NA|TRBV9
CASSAQGLAGDTQYF
TGTGCCAGCAGCGCCCAGGGACTAGCGGGGGATACGCAGTATTTT
>NA|TRBJ2-7|NA|TRBV6-8
CASREGAYEQYF
TGTGCCAGCAGAGAGGGAGCATACGAGCAGTACTTC
>NA|TRBJ2-7|few|TRBV30
CAWTRRDSYEQYF
TGTGCCTGGACCCGACGGGACTCCTACGAGCAGTACTTC
>NA|TRBJ2-1|few|TRBV19
CASSIDRNTANEQFF
TGTGCCAGTAGTATAGATCGGAACACGGCCAATGAGCAGTTCTTC
>TRBD2|TRBJ2-3|few|TRBV9
CARGEGDTDTQYF
TGTGCCAGAGGGGAGGGTGACACAGATACGCAGTATTTT
>NA|TRBJ1-1|medium-sized|TRBV19
CASSIEGGQGNTEAFF
TGTGCCAGTAGTATAGAGGGCGGTCAGGGAAACACTGAAGCTTTCTTT
>NA|TRBJ1-2|NA|TRBV11-3
CASSLLEGPGGYTF
TGTGCCAGCAGCTTACTTGAGGGCCCGGGTGGCTACACCTTC
>NA|TRBJ1-4|medium-sized|TRBV6-8
CASSYEDGKRRTNEKLFF
TGTGCCAGCAGTTACGAGGACGGAAAACGGCGAACTAATGAAAAACTGTTTTTT
>TRBD1|TRBJ2-1|NA|TRBV18
CASSLGTGGYNEQFF
TGTGCCAGCTCCCTCGGGACAGGGGGGTACAATGAGCAGTTCTTC
>TRBD1|TRBJ1-1|many|TRBV11-3
CASSSRQGVRTEAFF
TGTGCCAGCAGCTCTCGACAGGGAGTACGCACTGAAGCTTTCTTT
>NA|TRBJ2-7|large|TRBV6-8
CASSDRGGSYEQYF
TGTGCCAGCAGTGATAGGGGGGGCTCCTACGAGCAGTACTTC
>NA|TRBJ1-6|once|TRBV5-1
CASSLEVRGSPLHF
TGCGCCAGCAGCTTGGAAGTCAGGGGCTCACCCCTCCACTTT
>NA|TRBJ1-3|medium-sized|TRBV11-3
CASSHTGDTSGNTIYF
TGTGCCAGCAGCCATACCGGGGACACCTCTGGAAACACCATATATTTT
>NA|TRBJ1-2|NA|TRBV19
CASSIAGGGNGYTF
TGTGCCAGTAGTATAGCCGGGGGAGGTAATGGCTACACCTTC
>TRBD1|TRBJ2-7|NA|TRBV29-1
CSVARTGFSYEQYF
TGCAGCGTTGCACGGACAGGTTTTTCCTACGAGCAGTACTTC
>NA|TRBJ1-6|NA|TRBV6-8
CASSYSTYSPLHF
TGTGCCAGCAGTTACTCGACCTATTCACCCCTCCACTTT
>TRBD1|TRBJ1-1|few|TRBV6-8
CASSYSWEGAAFF
TGTGCCAGCAGTTACTCGTGGGAGGGGGCAGCTTTCTTT
>TRBD1|TRBJ1-3|NA|TRBV11-3
CASSTRDRLTGNTIYF
TGTGCCAGCAGCACCCGGGACAGGCTAACTGGAAACACCATATATTTT
>TRBD1|TRBJ1-2|NA|TRBV18
CASSPDREGYTF
TGTGCCAGCTCACCGGACAGGGAGGGCTACACCTTC
>TRBD1|TRBJ1-1|NA|TRBV19
CASGGQGATEAFF
TGTGCCAGTGGGGGACAGGGGGCCACTGAAGCTTTCTTT
>NA|TRBJ1-1|NA|TRBV14
CASSQDTLGAFF
TGTGCCAGCAGCCAAGATACGCTGGGGGCTTTCTTT
>NA|TRBJ2-6|medium-sized|TRBV6-8
CASSSGTGTVYSGANVLTF
TGTGCCAGCAGCTCGGGAACCGGGACGGTGTACTCTGGGGCCAACGTCCTGACTTTC
>TRBD1|TRBJ2-3|NA|TRBV9
CASSDGTGPITDTQYF
TGTGCCAGCAGTGATGGGACAGGGCCCATCACAGATACGCAGTATTTT
>NA|TRBJ2-3|few|TRBV15
CATSWIRERSTQYF
TGTGCCACCAGCTGGATCCGGGAGCGAAGTACGCAGTATTTT
>TRBD1|TRBJ1-5|medium-sized|TRBV30
CAWSIPGGWGQPQHF
TGTGCCTGGAGCATCCCAGGGGGGTGGGGTCAGCCCCAGCATTTT
>TRBD1|TRBJ2-1|medium-sized|TRBV6-8
CASSPGQPYNEQFF
TGTGCCAGCAGTCCGGGACAGCCCTACAATGAGCAGTTCTTC